This TCR beta chain comes out of a study of T cell repertoires in aging, cancer and after chemotherapy. Multiplex touch-down PCR with TRB-A/B primers amplified rearranged V-D-J TRB sequences. TCRdb called the multiplex PCR reads again in MiXCR, with one record for every CDR3 protein. The profile shows around 5,000 distinct CDR3 sequences, 20% to 30% of them singletons. This clonotype has only a few counts. Peripheral blood genomic DNA, not sorted cells or RNA, was the template. Losses at the gene ends were 2 bases for V and 5 bases for J; bases not matched to a gene: 16. This CDR3 is built from 18 residues. The germline V gene encodes CDR1 SEHNR and CDR2 FQNEAQ (reference sequence).

The clonotype originates from a human donor with a blood cancer. The chain combines TRBV7-9 with TRBJ2-5; the match to TRBD2 covers 8 bases. Sequencing was performed on blood. In DNA, the CDR3 is TGTGCCAGCAGCTTAAGTCCACTAGCGGCCGCCGGGGTGGAGACCCAGTACTTC. Residues: CASSLSPLAAAGVETQYF. Variable domain in full (rest from reference TRBV7-9 and TRBJ2-5): DTGVSQNPRHKITKRGQNVTFRCDPISEHNRLYWYRQTLGQGPEFLTYFQNEAQLEKSRLLSDRFSAERPKGSFSTLEIQRTEQGDSAMYLCASSLSPLAAAGVETQYFGPGTRLLVL.